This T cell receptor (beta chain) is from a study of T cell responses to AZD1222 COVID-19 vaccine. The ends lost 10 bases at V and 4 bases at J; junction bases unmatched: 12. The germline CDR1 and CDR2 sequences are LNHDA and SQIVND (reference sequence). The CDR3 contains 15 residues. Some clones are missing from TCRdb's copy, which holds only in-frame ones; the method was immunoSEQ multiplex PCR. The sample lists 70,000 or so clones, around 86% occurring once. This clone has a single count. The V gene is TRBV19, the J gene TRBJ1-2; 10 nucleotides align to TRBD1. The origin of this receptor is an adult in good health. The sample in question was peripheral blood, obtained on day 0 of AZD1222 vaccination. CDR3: CATLFRDRGSYGYTF. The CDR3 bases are TGTGCCACCTTATTCCGGGACAGGGGCTCCTATGGCTACACCTTC.